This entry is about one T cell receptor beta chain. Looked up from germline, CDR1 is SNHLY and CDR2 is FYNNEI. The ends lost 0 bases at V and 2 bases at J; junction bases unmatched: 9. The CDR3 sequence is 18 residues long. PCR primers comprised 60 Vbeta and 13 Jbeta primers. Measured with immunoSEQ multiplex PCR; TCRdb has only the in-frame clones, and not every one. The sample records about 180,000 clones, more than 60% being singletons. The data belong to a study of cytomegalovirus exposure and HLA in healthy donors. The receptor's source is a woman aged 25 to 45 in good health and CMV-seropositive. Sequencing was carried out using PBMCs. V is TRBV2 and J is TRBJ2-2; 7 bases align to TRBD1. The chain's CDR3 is CASSEAAGTAINTGELFF. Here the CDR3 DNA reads TGTGCCAGCAGTGAAGCGGCCGGGACAGCCATTAACACCGGGGAGCTGTTTTTT.